One and the same sample provided the 6 T cell receptor beta chains below, sequenced in a study of shared clonotypes between healthy human individuals. Sequencing was performed with immunoSEQ multiplex PCR; in TCRdb, only in-frame clones are kept and a portion is missing. The sample yields 2 million to 2.5 million clones, about 90% seen once. The sequenced sample was naive CD4+ T cells from PBMCs. The subset here: CD45RA+ positively selected. The receptors shown here come from a man aged 18 to 30 in good health. Some clones in this sample may be carry-over from other donors' samples.

The V gene is TRBV9, the J gene TRBJ2-5; 9 positions agree with TRBD1. This CDR3 is built from 20 residues. The V gene end was trimmed by 4 bases and the J gene end by 0 bases; junction bases not matched to a gene: 19. Germline V gene lookup returns CDR1 SGDLS and CDR2 YYNGEE. The chain's CDR3 is CASSPRPGTGSGTDQETQYF. The CDR3 nucleotides read TGTGCCAGCAGCCCCCGTCCCGGGACAGGGTCGGGTACTGACCAAGAGACCCAGTACTTC.

In DNA, the CDR3 is TGTGCCAGCAGGCAGACTAGCACAGATACGCAGTATTTT. It encodes CASRQTSTDTQYF. The V gene is TRBV5-5, the J gene TRBJ2-3; D uncertain. The CDR3 loop spans 13 amino acids. V lost 5 bases, J lost 0 bases, and 7 bases lay in between. Germline CDR1 reads SGHKS; CDR2 reads YYEKEE (reference sequence).

The gene calls are TRBV10-3 and TRBJ2-1; 10 nucleotides line up with TRBD1. The germline gives CDR1 ENHRY, CDR2 SYGVKD. The CDR3 contains 15 residues. The ends lost 4 bases at V and 3 bases at J; junction bases unmatched: 3. CDR3 DNA sequence: TGTGCCATCAGTGTTGGACAGGGGGTCTACAATGAGCAGTTCTTC. Translating it yields CAISVGQGVYNEQFF.

V usage is TRBV5-6 and J usage is TRBJ1-2; TRBD1 is a possible D gene (6 bases). CDR3 length: 13 amino acids. Germline V CDR1 and CDR2: SGHDT, YYEEEE. The V end was cut by 4 bases, the J end by 2 bases, with 9 bases between. The CDR3 loop is CASSQDRNYGYTF. For the CDR3, the DNA is TGTGCCAGCAGCCAGGACAGAAACTATGGCTACACCTTC.

This rearrangement joins TRBV27 to TRBJ1-2; no firm D call. This CDR3 spans 14 amino acids. Germline V gives CDR1 MNHEY, CDR2 SMNVEV (reference sequence). The ends were cut back, 4 bases at V and 8 bases at J, with 17 bases in the middle. The CDR3 DNA reads TGTGCCAGCAGTTCCGGAGGGTTGGTTGGAGGCTACACCTTC. Its protein product is CASSSGGLVGGYTF.

Remarks on this clone: The sample contains more than one DNA sequence encoding this CDR3. This chain links TRBV20-1 with TRBJ1-2; no definite D call. The CDR3 is 11 amino acids. V lost 6 bases to trimming and J lost 3 bases, with 8 bases between them. From germline, CDR1 is DFQATT and CDR2 SNEGSKA (reference sequence). CDR3 sequence (DNA): TGCAGTGCAAGAACGGACTATGGCTACACCTTC. Translated, it gives CSARTDYGYTF.